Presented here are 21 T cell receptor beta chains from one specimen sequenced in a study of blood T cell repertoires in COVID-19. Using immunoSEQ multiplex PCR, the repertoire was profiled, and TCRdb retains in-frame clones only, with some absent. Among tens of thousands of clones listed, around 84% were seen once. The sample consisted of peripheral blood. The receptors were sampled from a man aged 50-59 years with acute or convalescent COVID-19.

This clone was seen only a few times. The CDR3 DNA follows: TGTGCCAGCAGCACACAAGATTCACCCCTCCACTTT. Its translation: CASSTQDSPLHF. The chain employs TRBV5-8 and TRBJ1-6; D is undetermined. The CDR3 extends over 12 amino acids. The V gene's germline CDR1 is SGHTS and CDR2 YDEGEE. Trimming pared 4 bases from V and 8 bases from J, leaving 7 bases between.

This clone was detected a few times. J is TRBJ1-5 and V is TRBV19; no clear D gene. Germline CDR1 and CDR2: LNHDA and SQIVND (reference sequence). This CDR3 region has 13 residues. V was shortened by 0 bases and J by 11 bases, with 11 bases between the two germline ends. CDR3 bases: TGTGCCAGTAGTATAGATGGGGAGAGAGCCCAGCATTTT. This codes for CASSIDGERAQHF.

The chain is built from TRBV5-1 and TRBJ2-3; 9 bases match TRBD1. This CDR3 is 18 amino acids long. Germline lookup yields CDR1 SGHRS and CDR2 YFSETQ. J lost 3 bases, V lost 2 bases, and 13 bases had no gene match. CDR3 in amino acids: CASSLYRGLSGETDTQYF. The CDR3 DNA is TGCGCCAGCAGCTTATACAGGGGGCTAAGCGGAGAAACAGATACGCAGTATTTT.

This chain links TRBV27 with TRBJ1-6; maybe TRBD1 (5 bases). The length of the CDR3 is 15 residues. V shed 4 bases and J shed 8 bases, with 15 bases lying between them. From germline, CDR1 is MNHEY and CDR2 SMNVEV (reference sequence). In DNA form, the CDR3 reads TGTGCCAGCAGTTGGACACAGGCGGGGGATTCACCCCTCCACTTT. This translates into CASSWTQAGDSPLHF.

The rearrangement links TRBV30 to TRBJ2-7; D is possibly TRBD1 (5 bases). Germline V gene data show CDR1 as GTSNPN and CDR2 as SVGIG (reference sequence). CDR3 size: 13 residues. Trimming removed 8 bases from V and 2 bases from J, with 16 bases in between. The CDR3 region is CATQADRTYEQYF. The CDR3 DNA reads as TGTGCCACACAGGCGGACCGCACCTACGAGCAGTACTTC.

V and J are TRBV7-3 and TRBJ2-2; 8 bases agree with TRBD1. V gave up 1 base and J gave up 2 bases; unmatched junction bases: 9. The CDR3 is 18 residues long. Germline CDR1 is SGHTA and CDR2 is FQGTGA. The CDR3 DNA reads TGTGCCAGCAGCTTAAGACCCGGGACAGGACTCAACACCGGGGAGCTGTTTTTT. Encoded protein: CASSLRPGTGLNTGELFF.

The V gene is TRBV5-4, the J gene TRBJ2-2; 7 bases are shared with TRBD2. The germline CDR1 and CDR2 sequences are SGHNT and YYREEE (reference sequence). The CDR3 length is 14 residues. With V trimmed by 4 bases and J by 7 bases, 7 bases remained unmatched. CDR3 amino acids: CASSTTSVIGELFF. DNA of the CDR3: TGTGCCAGCAGCACCACTAGCGTTATCGGGGAGCTGTTTTTT.

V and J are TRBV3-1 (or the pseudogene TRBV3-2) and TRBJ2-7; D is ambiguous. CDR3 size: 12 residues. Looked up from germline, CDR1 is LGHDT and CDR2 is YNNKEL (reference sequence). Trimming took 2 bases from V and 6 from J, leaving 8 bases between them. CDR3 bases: TGTGCCAGCAGCCAATCAGGCGTCGAGCAGTACTTC. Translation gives CASSQSGVEQYF.

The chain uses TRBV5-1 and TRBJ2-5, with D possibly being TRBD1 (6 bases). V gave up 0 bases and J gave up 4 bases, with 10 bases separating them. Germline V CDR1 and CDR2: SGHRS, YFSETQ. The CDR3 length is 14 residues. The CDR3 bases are TGCGCCAGCAGCTTGGGCAGGGGACGAGAGACCCAGTACTTC. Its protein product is CASSLGRGRETQYF.

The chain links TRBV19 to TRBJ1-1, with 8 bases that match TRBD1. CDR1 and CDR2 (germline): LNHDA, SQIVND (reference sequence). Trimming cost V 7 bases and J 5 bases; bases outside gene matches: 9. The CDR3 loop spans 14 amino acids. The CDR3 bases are TGTGCCAGTATTTCTGGACAGGGAAGGACTGAAGCTTTCTTT. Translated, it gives CASISGQGRTEAFF.

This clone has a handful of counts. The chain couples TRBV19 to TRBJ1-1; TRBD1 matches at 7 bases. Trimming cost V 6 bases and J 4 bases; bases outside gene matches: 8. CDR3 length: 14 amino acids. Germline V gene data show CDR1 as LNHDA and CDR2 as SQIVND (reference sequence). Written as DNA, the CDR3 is TGTGCCAGTAGCGACCGACAGGGTGTCACTGAAGCTTTCTTT. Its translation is CASSDRQGVTEAFF.

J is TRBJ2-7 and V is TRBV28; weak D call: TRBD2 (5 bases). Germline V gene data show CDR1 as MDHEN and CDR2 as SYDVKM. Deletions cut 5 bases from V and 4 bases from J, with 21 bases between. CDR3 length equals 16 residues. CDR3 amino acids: CASSTFSTRDLYEQYF. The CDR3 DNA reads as TGTGCCAGCAGTACCTTCTCCACCCGGGATCTATACGAGCAGTACTTC.

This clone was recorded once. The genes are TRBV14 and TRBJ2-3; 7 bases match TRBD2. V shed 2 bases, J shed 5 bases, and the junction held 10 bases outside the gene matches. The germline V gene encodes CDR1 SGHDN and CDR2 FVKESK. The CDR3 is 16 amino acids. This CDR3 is CASSQMSTSVIDTQYF. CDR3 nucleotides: TGTGCCAGCAGCCAAATGTCCACTAGCGTAATAGATACGCAGTATTTT. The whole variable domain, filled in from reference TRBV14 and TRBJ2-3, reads EAGVTQFPSHSVIEKGQTVTLRCDPISGHDNLYWYRRVMGKEIKFLLHFVKESKQDESGMPNNRFLAERTGGTYSTLKVQPAELEDSGVYFCASSQMSTSVIDTQYFGPGTRLTVL.

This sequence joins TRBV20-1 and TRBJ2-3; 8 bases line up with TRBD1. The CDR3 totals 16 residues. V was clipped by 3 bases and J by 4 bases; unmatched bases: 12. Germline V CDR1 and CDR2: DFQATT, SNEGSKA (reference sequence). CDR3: CSASLVRGREADTQYF. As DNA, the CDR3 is TGCAGTGCTAGTCTCGTCAGGGGGCGAGAGGCAGATACGCAGTATTTT.

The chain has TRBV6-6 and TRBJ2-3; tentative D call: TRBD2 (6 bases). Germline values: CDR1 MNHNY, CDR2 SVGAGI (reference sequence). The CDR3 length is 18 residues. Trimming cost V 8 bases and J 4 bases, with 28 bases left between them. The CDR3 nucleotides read TGTGCCAGCCGTCCGACCCCAAGGGCTAGCGAATGGCCAGATACGCAGTATTTT. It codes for CASRPTPRASEWPDTQYF.

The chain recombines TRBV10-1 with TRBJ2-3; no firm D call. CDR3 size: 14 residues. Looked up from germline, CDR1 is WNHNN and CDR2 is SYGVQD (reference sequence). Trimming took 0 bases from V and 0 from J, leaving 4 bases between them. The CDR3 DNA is TGCGCCAGCAGTGAGTCTCAGAGCACAGATACGCAGTATTTT. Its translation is CASSESQSTDTQYF.

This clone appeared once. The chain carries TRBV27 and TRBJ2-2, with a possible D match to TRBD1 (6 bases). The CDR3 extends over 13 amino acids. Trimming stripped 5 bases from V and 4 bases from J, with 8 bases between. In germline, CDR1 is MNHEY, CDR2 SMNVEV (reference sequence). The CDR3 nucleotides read TGTGCCAGCAGTCCCAGGGGCACCGGGGAGCTGTTTTTT. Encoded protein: CASSPRGTGELFF.

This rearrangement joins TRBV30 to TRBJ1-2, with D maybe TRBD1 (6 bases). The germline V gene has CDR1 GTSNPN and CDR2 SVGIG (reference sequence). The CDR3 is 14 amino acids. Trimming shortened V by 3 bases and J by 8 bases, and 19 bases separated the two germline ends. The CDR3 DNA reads TGTGCCTGGAGGGGAACTCCCGGGACAAGGGGCTACACCTTC. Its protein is CAWRGTPGTRGYTF.

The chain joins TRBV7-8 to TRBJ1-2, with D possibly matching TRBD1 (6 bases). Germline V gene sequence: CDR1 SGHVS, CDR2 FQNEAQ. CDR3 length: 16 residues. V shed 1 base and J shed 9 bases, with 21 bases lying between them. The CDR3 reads CASSLVGNRAPLSYTF. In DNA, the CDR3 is TGTGCCAGCAGCTTAGTTGGCAACAGGGCCCCCTTAAGCTACACCTTC.

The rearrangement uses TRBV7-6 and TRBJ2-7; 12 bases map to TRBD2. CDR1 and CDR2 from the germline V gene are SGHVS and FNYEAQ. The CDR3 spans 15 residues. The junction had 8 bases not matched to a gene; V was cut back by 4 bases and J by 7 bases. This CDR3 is CASSSRTSGISEQYF. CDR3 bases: TGTGCCAGCAGCTCTCGGACTAGCGGGATCAGTGAGCAGTACTTC.

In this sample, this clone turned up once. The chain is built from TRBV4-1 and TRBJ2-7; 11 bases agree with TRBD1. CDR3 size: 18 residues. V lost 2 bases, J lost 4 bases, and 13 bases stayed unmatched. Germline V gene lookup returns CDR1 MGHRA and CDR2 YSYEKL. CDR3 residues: CASSQTDTPGQGGYEQYF. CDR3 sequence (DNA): TGCGCCAGCAGCCAAACTGATACGCCGGGACAGGGGGGATACGAGCAGTACTTC.